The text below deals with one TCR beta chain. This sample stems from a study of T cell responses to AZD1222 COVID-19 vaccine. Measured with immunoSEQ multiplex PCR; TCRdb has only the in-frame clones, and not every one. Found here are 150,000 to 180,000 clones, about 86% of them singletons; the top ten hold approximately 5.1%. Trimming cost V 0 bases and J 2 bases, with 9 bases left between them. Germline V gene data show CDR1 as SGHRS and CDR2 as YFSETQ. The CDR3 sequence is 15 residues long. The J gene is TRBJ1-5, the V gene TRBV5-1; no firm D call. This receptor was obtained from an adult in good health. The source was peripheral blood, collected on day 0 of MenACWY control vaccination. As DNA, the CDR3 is TGCGCCAGCAGCTTGGCCGGGGTGGGCAATCAGCCCCAGCATTTT. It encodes CASSLAGVGNQPQHF.